The sequence of this TCR beta chain was determined in a study of blood T cells in healthy people across ages. CDR3 length: 17 amino acids. Germline V CDR1 and CDR2: MNHEY, SMNVEV (reference sequence). V was pared by 5 bases and J by 0 bases, with 9 bases of the junction left unmatched. Then a second PCR, running about 7 to 11 cycles, was carried out with a sample-barcoded 5' primer and a J-beta primer mix. Via MiXCR, TCRdb re-called the 5' RACE reads, giving one row per CDR3 protein. The sample holds around 800,000 distinct CDR3 sequences, about 45% seen once. This clonotype was counted only a few times.

The receptor comes from a man older than 75 in good health. The chain employs TRBV27 and TRBJ2-7; TRBD2 agrees at 11 bases. Sequenced sample: blood. CDR3 protein: CASSQMATSGASYEQYF. CDR3 DNA: TGTGCCAGCAGTCAAATGGCGACTAGCGGGGCCTCCTACGAGCAGTACTTC.